Listed here are 28 T cell receptor beta chains from one sample, sequenced in a study of cytotoxic CD8 clonotypes in ibrutinib-treated CLL. Clones were read by immunoSEQ multiplex PCR, and TCRdb kept only the in-frame ones, dropping some. Among about 120,000 clones, roughly 57% were seen once, and the ten largest hold about 40%. The sample consisted of PBMCs, taken after 24 months of ibrutinib treatment. The receptors were sampled from a human donor with chronic lymphocytic leukemia.

This clone has only a few counts. The chain couples TRBV5-1 to TRBJ1-6, with TRBD1 matching over 7 bases. This CDR3 comprises 16 residues. Trimming cost V 1 base and J 7 bases; bases outside gene matches: 8. The germline CDR1 and CDR2 sequences are SGHRS and YFSETQ. The CDR3 DNA is TGCGCCAGCAGCTTGAGTGGGACAGCTATAAATTCACCCCTCCACTTT. As protein: CASSLSGTAINSPLHF.

V is TRBV19 and J is TRBJ2-1; 11 bases agree with TRBD2. The V segment lost 4 bases and the J segment 4 bases; nucleotides outside the gene matches: 9. The CDR3 is 17 residues long. The V gene's germline CDR1 is LNHDA and CDR2 SQIVND (reference sequence). CDR3 DNA: TGTGCCAGTAGTAAGCTAGCGGGGGGCACCTTATACAATGAGCAGTTCTTC. Its translation: CASSKLAGGTLYNEQFF.

The chain combines TRBV6-6 with TRBJ1-4; a possible D gene is TRBD1 (5 bases). There are 13 residues in the CDR3. CDR1 MNHNY and CDR2 SVGAGI come from the germline V gene (reference sequence). V was shortened by 10 bases and J by 8 bases, with 17 bases between the two germline ends. CDR3 region: CAIKGQGVEKLFF. The CDR3 DNA reads as TGTGCCATAAAGGGGCAGGGTGTAGAAAAACTGTTTTTT.

V and J are TRBV5-3 and TRBJ2-7; 7 bases match TRBD1. TRBV5-3 is assigned to the ORF class and has an uncertain function. The CDR3 runs to 15 residues. J was trimmed by 6 bases and V by 4 bases; bases with no gene match: 13. The CDR3: CARSPRGIRPTEQYF. CDR3 in DNA: TGTGCCAGAAGCCCCAGGGGGATCCGGCCCACCGAGCAGTACTTC.

The CDR3 reads CASSLEASSRDEQFF. The CDR3, as DNA: TGTGCCAGCAGCTTAGAGGCTAGTAGTCGTGATGAGCAGTTCTTC. This sequence joins TRBV7-3 and TRBJ2-1; the D is unclear. The V end was cut by 2 bases, the J end by 8 bases, with 16 bases between. This CDR3 region has 15 residues. CDR1 is SGHTA, CDR2 FQGTGA, per germline.

There are a few counts of this clone. V usage is TRBV2 and J usage is TRBJ1-2; D perhaps matches TRBD1 (6 bases). The CDR3 extends over 13 amino acids. V lost 3 bases to trimming and J lost 3 bases, with 8 bases between them. Germline V CDR1 and CDR2: SNHLY, FYNNEI. DNA for the CDR3: TGTGCCAGCAGTGACAGGGGCCACTATGGCTACACCTTC. Translated, it gives CASSDRGHYGYTF.

This clone was observed a single time. V gene TRBV9 combines with J gene TRBJ2-3, with TRBD2 as a possible D gene (6 bases). Trimming left V 4 bases short and J 0 bases short, with 15 bases between. In germline, CDR1 is SGDLS, CDR2 YYNGEE. The CDR3 runs to 16 residues. CDR3: CASSPVWGVSTDTQYF. The CDR3 nucleotides are TGTGCCAGCAGCCCCGTGTGGGGGGTTAGCACAGATACGCAGTATTTT.

The J gene is TRBJ2-3, the V gene TRBV7-2; a weak D match, TRBD2 (6 bases). The V end was cut by 4 bases, the J end by 4 bases, with 15 bases between. CDR3 length: 15 amino acids. CDR1 SGHTA and CDR2 FQGNSA come from the germline V gene. CDR3 amino acids: CASSSDYFGADTQYF. In DNA, the CDR3 is TGTGCCAGCAGCTCGGACTACTTTGGCGCAGATACGCAGTATTTT.

The sample holds many counts of this clone. This sequence joins TRBV5-1 and TRBJ2-3; 9 bases are a match to TRBD1. CDR1 is SGHRS and CDR2 is YFSETQ in the germline V gene. With V trimmed by 7 bases and J by 6 bases, 9 bases remained unmatched. The CDR3 is 14 residues long. Here the CDR3 DNA reads TGCGCCAGCCATCGGGACAGGGTTCCCGATACGCAGTATTTT. Protein: CASHRDRVPDTQYF.

This chain links TRBV28 with TRBJ1-2; D remains unclear. The CDR3 spans 14 residues. With 7 bases removed from V and 3 bases from J, the gap between germline ends came to 15 bases. Germline V lookup: CDR1 MDHEN, CDR2 SYDVKM. The CDR3 DNA follows: TGTGCCAGCACCCCGAAAGCCCGATACTATGGCTACACCTTC. It specifies CASTPKARYYGYTF.

J is TRBJ2-1 and V is TRBV12-5; tentative D call: TRBD2 (5 bases). The CDR3 is 14 amino acids. Per germline, CDR1 LGHNT and CDR2 FRNRAP. The germline V and J ends were trimmed by 0 bases and 7 bases, with 10 bases remaining between them. The CDR3 DNA follows: TGTGCTAGTGGTTTGGTCGGGCCGGGAAATGAGCAGTTCTTC. Encoded protein: CASGLVGPGNEQFF.

The J gene is TRBJ2-1, the V gene TRBV7-2; D remains unclear. Looked up from germline, CDR1 is SGHTA and CDR2 is FQGNSA. The CDR3 has 12 residues. V lost 5 bases, J lost 6 bases, and 8 bases lay in between. The CDR3 DNA reads TGTGCCAGCAGCGGGGATGGCAATGAGCAGTTCTTC. It codes for CASSGDGNEQFF. The whole variable domain, remainder taken from reference TRBV7-2 and TRBJ2-1, is GAGVSQSPSNKVTEKGKDVELRCDPISGHTALYWYRQSLGQGLEFLIYFQGNSAPDKSGLPSDRFSAERTGGSVSTLTIQRTQQEDSAVYLCASSGDGNEQFFGPGTRLTVL.

This chain links TRBV21-1 with TRBJ2-7; TRBD1 is the table's D call, not checked against the DNA. TRBV21-1 is marked as a pseudogene. The length of the CDR3 is 14 residues. In nucleotides, the CDR3 is TGTGCCAGCACCACGGAGAAAGGGGCCCACGAGCAGTACTTC. Its protein is CASTTEKGAHEQYF.

J is TRBJ2-7 and V is TRBV4-2; D uncertain. V lost 2 bases, J lost 5 bases, and 10 bases lay in between. The CDR3 covers 13 residues. Per germline, CDR1 LGHNA and CDR2 YNFKEQ. CDR3 sequence reads: CASSQTRSHEQYF. The CDR3 DNA follows: TGTGCCAGCAGCCAAACCCGGTCCCACGAGCAGTACTTC.

The chain has TRBV30 and TRBJ1-1; D unresolved. Germline V gene lookup returns CDR1 GTSNPN and CDR2 SVGIG (reference sequence). Trimming removed 4 bases from V and 3 bases from J, with 15 bases in between. This CDR3 spans 14 amino acids. CDR3 residues: CAWMRDQGDTEAFF. The CDR3 nucleotides are TGTGCCTGGATGCGGGATCAAGGTGACACTGAAGCTTTCTTT.

This clone occurred a few times. The V and J genes are TRBV6-1 and TRBJ1-6, with D possibly TRBD1 on 5 matching bases. V gave up 8 bases and J gave up 4 bases, with 12 bases separating them. CDR1 and CDR2 (germline): MNHNS, SASEGT. The CDR3 runs to 14 residues. The CDR3 sequence: CASYEGPYNSPLHF. The CDR3 DNA follows: TGTGCCAGCTACGAGGGGCCATATAATTCACCCCTCCACTTT.

This chain links TRBV29-1 with TRBJ1-3, with D uncertain. The CDR3 has 12 amino acids. The V end lost 3 bases, the J end lost 2 bases, and 5 bases lay between the germline ends. Per germline, CDR1 SQVTM and CDR2 ANQGSEA. Written as DNA, the CDR3 is TGCAGCGTTGACGGGGCTGGAAACACCATATATTTT. Translating it yields CSVDGAGNTIYF.

In this sample, this clone turned up once. The rearrangement uses TRBV2 and TRBJ2-3; tentatively, D is TRBD1 (6 bases). The CDR3 is made up of 15 amino acids. V was cut by 1 base and J by 2 bases, with 10 bases left in between. From germline, CDR1 is SNHLY and CDR2 FYNNEI. The CDR3 sequence is CASSEGDKYTDTQYF. CDR3 in DNA: TGTGCCAGCAGTGAAGGGGACAAATACACAGATACGCAGTATTTT.

The V and J genes are TRBV7-9 and TRBJ1-4; the D is unclear. Trimming stripped 5 bases from V and 8 bases from J, with 9 bases between. Germline CDR1 reads SEHNR; CDR2 reads FQNEAQ (reference sequence). There are 12 residues in the CDR3. DNA for the CDR3: TGTGCCAGCAGCCTCCTGGGGGAAAAACTGTTTTTT. It specifies CASSLLGEKLFF. The variable domain in full, completed from reference TRBV7-9 and TRBJ1-4, reads DTGVSQNPRHKITKRGQNVTFRCDPISEHNRLYWYRQTLGQGPEFLTYFQNEAQLEKSRLLSDRFSAERPKGSFSTLEIQRTEQGDSAMYLCASSLLGEKLFFGSGTQLSVL.

This chain links TRBV7-2 with TRBJ1-6; no reliable D call. The germline CDR1 and CDR2 sequences are SGHTA and FQGNSA. Trimming pared 1 base from V and 9 bases from J, leaving 13 bases between. The CDR3 loop spans 15 amino acids. CDR3 nucleotide sequence: TGTGCCAGCAGCTTAGGACTTAGCTTGAGTTCACCCCTCCACTTT. Residues: CASSLGLSLSSPLHF.

About this clone itself: Distinct nucleotide sequences in the sample also encode this CDR3. The genes are TRBV6-6 and TRBJ2-5; 11 bases are shared with TRBD2. Looked up from germline, CDR1 is MNHNY and CDR2 is SVGAGI (reference sequence). With 6 bases clipped from V and 5 bases from J, the junction kept 5 bases outside the gene matches. The CDR3 totals 14 residues. The CDR3 is CASSTGLAGETQYF. The DNA for the CDR3 is TGTGCCAGCAGCACCGGACTAGCGGGCGAGACCCAGTACTTC.

The gene calls are TRBV7-6 and TRBJ1-1; D unresolved. The CDR3 has 15 residues. The germline CDR1 and CDR2 sequences are SGHVS and FNYEAQ. The germline V and J ends were trimmed by 1 base and 1 base, with 10 bases remaining between them. The CDR3 sequence is CASSLVGSSNTEAFF. CDR3 DNA sequence: TGTGCCAGCAGCTTAGTGGGCAGTTCGAACACTGAAGCTTTCTTT.

The genes are TRBV6-1 and TRBJ2-5, with 8 bases that match TRBD2. In germline, CDR1 is MNHNS, CDR2 SASEGT. The ends lost 3 bases at V and 5 bases at J; junction bases unmatched: 5. CDR3 length: 14 residues. The CDR3 is CASSERGAEETQYF. CDR3 DNA: TGTGCCAGCAGTGAGCGGGGGGCGGAGGAGACCCAGTACTTC.

The rearrangement links TRBV6-1 to TRBJ2-5, with D perhaps TRBD2 (5 bases). Trimming stripped 0 bases from V and 5 bases from J, with 19 bases between. This CDR3 is 17 amino acids long. CDR1 and CDR2 from the germline V gene are MNHNS and SASEGT. The CDR3 loop is CASSEARTVPARETQYF. CDR3 in DNA: TGTGCCAGCAGTGAAGCCAGGACTGTCCCGGCGCGGGAGACCCAGTACTTC.

The chain recombines TRBV6-5 with TRBJ1-3; D ambiguous. The CDR3 extends over 15 amino acids. From germline, CDR1 is MNHEY and CDR2 SVGAGI. Trimming pared 5 bases from V and 0 bases from J, leaving 11 bases between. CDR3 loop: CASSVDQFSGNTIYF. The CDR3 DNA is TGTGCCAGCAGTGTAGACCAATTCTCTGGAAACACCATATATTTT.

This clone was seen more than once but under ten times. The CDR3 region has the DNA TGCGCCAGCGGCCCCGAAAGCTCCTATAATTCACCCCTCCACTTT. Protein sequence: CASGPESSYNSPLHF. This sequence joins TRBV5-1 and TRBJ1-6; D ambiguous. There are 15 residues in the CDR3. The germline V and J ends were trimmed by 7 bases and 0 bases, with 11 bases remaining between them. From germline, CDR1 is SGHRS and CDR2 YFSETQ. Full variable domain (missing parts from reference TRBV5-1 and TRBJ1-6): KAGVTQTPRYLIKTRGQQVTLSCSPISGHRSVSWYQQTPGQGLQFLFEYFSETQRNKGNFPGRFSGRQFSNSRSEMNVSTLELGDSALYLCASGPESSYNSPLHFGNGTRLTVT.

The chain links TRBV7-2 to TRBJ2-7, with 12 positions matching TRBD1. Trimming at V came to 5 bases and at J to 5 bases, leaving 7 bases not matched to a gene. Germline V lookup: CDR1 SGHTA, CDR2 FQGNSA. This CDR3 spans 15 amino acids. The CDR3, as DNA: TGTGCCAGCAGCCCCCGGCGGGACAGGGGGCACGAGCAGTACTTC. It codes for CASSPRRDRGHEQYF.

This clone was counted only a few times. The CDR3 spells CAWASPGSQRQPQHF. The DNA for the CDR3 is TGTGCCTGGGCCTCTCCTGGCAGCCAGCGGCAGCCCCAGCATTTT. The chain carries TRBV30 and TRBJ1-5; D not resolved. This CDR3 spans 15 amino acids. The V gene's germline CDR1 is GTSNPN and CDR2 SVGIG (reference sequence). Trimming pared 5 bases from V and 7 bases from J, leaving 21 bases between.